One sample yielded the 4 T cell receptor beta chains listed below, sequenced in a study of human T cells and chemical hapten exposure (dated by TCRdb to about 2021). The library was built by means of RACE. Sequencing took place on a NextSeq 500. TCRdb trimmed the raw reads at Q25, called clones with MiXCR and kept productive beta chains. All rows with the same CDR3 protein become a single entry with the most common DNA and genes. The table for this sample lists 80,000 to 95,000 distinct CDR3 sequences; 9.5% to 12% of them were counted only once. Of the sample, around 4.4% is held by the ten largest clones. The intended sense of this specimen's time point label: patch test 1, 2 weeks after DPC sensitization. The sample's treatment or condition label, in plain terms: therapeutic diphenylcyclopropenone sensitization with weekly scalp DPC. The sample in question was whole blood, obtained in connection with sensitization to the hapten diphenylcyclopropenone (DPC). Receptors originate from a woman aged 45-60 years with alopecia areata. Some clones in this sample may be carry-over from other donors' samples.

This clonotype was detected many times. The V call is TRBV28, the J call TRBJ2-2, with D hard to call. This CDR3 has 11 amino acids. The germline V gene has CDR1 MDHEN and CDR2 SYDVKM. Trimming pared 7 bases from V and 6 bases from J, leaving 6 bases between. The chain's CDR3 is CASTSPGELFF. CDR3 in DNA: TGTGCCAGCACGAGTCCCGGGGAGCTGTTTTTT. The complete variable domain, with remaining parts taken from reference TRBV28 and TRBJ2-2, reads DVKVTQSSRYLVKRTGEKVFLECVQDMDHENMFWYRQDPGLGLRLIYFSYDVKMKEKGDIPEGYSVSREKKERFSLILESASTNQTSMYLCASTSPGELFFGEGSRLTVL.

CDR3 sequence: CASREPGTKNIQYF. In DNA form, the CDR3 reads TGTGCCAGCAGGGAACCTGGGACCAAAAACATTCAGTACTTC. The gene calls are TRBV28 and TRBJ2-4; D remains ambiguous. The V and J ends lost 6 bases and 2 bases respectively, with 11 bases between them. Germline assignment: CDR1 MDHEN and CDR2 SYDVKM. The CDR3 extends over 14 amino acids.

In this sample, this clonotype turned up a few times. The chain is built from TRBV6-6 and TRBJ2-7, with a tentative D call TRBD1 (5 bases). The V end was cut by 8 bases, the J end by 2 bases, with 10 bases between. The germline gives CDR1 MNHNY, CDR2 SVGAGI (reference sequence). CDR3 size: 12 residues. The CDR3 nucleotides are TGTGCCAGCGGACAAACCCCCTACGAGCAGTACTTC. This encodes CASGQTPYEQYF.

This clonotype was counted ten times or more. The rearrangement links TRBV12-5 to TRBJ2-2; 7 bases are a match to TRBD1. The V segment lost 1 base and the J segment 6 bases; nucleotides outside the gene matches: 8. Germline CDR1 and CDR2: LGHNT and FRNRAP. This CDR3 comprises 16 residues. Here the CDR3 reads CASGLGPQGRAGELFF. The CDR3 nucleotides read TGTGCTAGTGGTTTGGGCCCACAGGGGCGGGCCGGGGAGCTGTTTTTT. Full variable domain (rest looked up from reference TRBV12-5 and TRBJ2-2): DARVTQTPRHKVTEMGQEVTMRCQPILGHNTVFWYRQTMMQGLELLAYFRNRAPLDDSGMPKDRFSAEMPDATLATLKIQPSEPRDSAVYFCASGLGPQGRAGELFFGEGSRLTVL.